These T cell receptor beta chains were read from a single sample in a study of molecular identifiers for immune sequencing clone quantification. Using its own MiXCR run on the PCR reads, TCRdb lists one record per CDR3 protein. The data contain over 300,000 distinct CDR3 sequences, 24% of them seen just once; the ten biggest clones take up 0.7% to 0.95%. Sequencing was carried out using naive CD8+ T cells from blood, with Jurkat cell RNA spiked in. The source of these receptors is a human donor in good health. Some libraries in this study had Jurkat cell RNA spiked in. Both conserved end residues are part of each CDR3. D genes are given only for firm matches. Not every row has a clone size; where given, it reads once, few, many or a size class.

d_gene | abundance | len | j_gene | v_gene | CDR3nt | CDR3aa
TRBD1 | - | 13 | TRBJ1-1 | TRBV27 | TGTGCCAGCAGTTTAGGAGGGGGCGCCCGGGCTTTCTTT | CASSLGGGARAFF
- | few | 14 | TRBJ2-5 | TRBV11-2 | TGTGCCAGCGTTAGTATCGGGGGTACGGAGACCCAGTACTTC | CASVSIGGTETQYF
TRBD1 | many | 15 | TRBJ1-5 | TRBV28 | TGTGCCAGCAGTTTATTACAGGGGGACAATCAGCCCCAGCATTTT | CASSLLQGDNQPQHF
- | - | 16 | TRBJ2-3 | TRBV7-9 | TGTGCCAGCAGCTTCTCGCCGGCATCGGGCACAGATACGCAGTATTTT | CASSFSPASGTDTQYF
TRBD1 | few | 15 | TRBJ2-1 | TRBV27 | TGTGCCAGCAGTTTAGGGGGACAGGGGGTGTATGAGCAGTTCTTC | CASSLGGQGVYEQFF
- | many | 12 | TRBJ2-7 | TRBV29-1 | TGCAGCGTGTTTGGGGGGCGGAACGAGCAGTACTTC | CSVFGGRNEQYF
- | few | 12 | TRBJ2-3 | TRBV24-1 | TGTGCCACCAGTGGGGGGGTAGATACGCAGTATTTT | CATSGGVDTQYF
TRBD2 | many | 15 | TRBJ2-7 | TRBV19 | TGTGCCAGTAGCCCGGCGGGACTAGCGGGAGACCAGCAGTACTTC | CASSPAGLAGDQQYF
- | few | 14 | TRBJ1-5 | TRBV27 | TGTGCCAGCAGTCCTGGACTGCTCAATCAGCCCCAGCATTTT | CASSPGLLNQPQHF
TRBD2 | few | 15 | TRBJ2-3 | TRBV6-5 | TGTGCCAGCAGGGGACTAGCGGGCATTCAAGATACGCAGTATTTT | CASRGLAGIQDTQYF
- | many | 12 | TRBJ2-2 | TRBV7-9 | TGTGCCAGCAGCCCCTACGCCGGGGAGCTGTTTTTT | CASSPYAGELFF
- | many | 14 | TRBJ1-1 | TRBV30 | TGTGCCTGGAGTTTTGGTCTCATGAACACTGAAGCTTTCTTT | CAWSFGLMNTEAFF
TRBD2 | - | 14 | TRBJ2-7 | TRBV11-2 | TGTGCCAGCAGCTTACCTAGCGGTGGGTACGAGCAGTACTTC | CASSLPSGGYEQYF
- | many | 13 | TRBJ1-1 | TRBV27 | TGTGCCAGCATGTGGACACTGAACACTGAAGCTTTCTTT | CASMWTLNTEAFF
- | many | 15 | TRBJ1-1 | TRBV19 | TGTGCCAGTAGTATTAGGGAGACACTACACACTGAAGCTTTCTTT | CASSIRETLHTEAFF
- | - | 15 | TRBJ2-3 | TRBV19 | TGTGCCAGTAGTCAGGGGGGACGGAGCACAGATACGCAGTATTTT | CASSQGGRSTDTQYF
TRBD1 | - | 15 | TRBJ1-5 | TRBV6-4 | TGTGCCAGCAGTGGGACAGGGAGGAACAATCAGCCCCAGCATTTT | CASSGTGRNNQPQHF
- | - | 15 | TRBJ2-1 | TRBV4-3 | TGCGCCAGCAGCCAAGATAGAGGACAGTCCTACGAGCAGTTCTTC | CASSQDRGQSYEQFF
- | few | 15 | TRBJ2-3 | TRBV19 | TGTGCCAGTAGTATAGCGGGGGATAGCACAGATACGCAGTATTTT | CASSIAGDSTDTQYF
- | few | 18 | TRBJ1-6 | TRBV4-3 | TGCGCCAGCAGCCAACTAACACCGACGAGCTCCTATAATTCACCCCTCCACTTT | CASSQLTPTSSYNSPLHF
TRBD2 | - | 16 | TRBJ2-3 | TRBV27 | TGTGCCAGCAGTTTATTCCTAGCGGGAGGCACAGATACGCAGTATTTT | CASSLFLAGGTDTQYF
TRBD1 | - | 17 | TRBJ2-3 | TRBV20-1 | TGCAGTGCTAGAAATTTTGGGGGACAGGGACCCACAGATACGCAGTATTTT | CSARNFGGQGPTDTQYF
- | - | 17 | TRBJ1-1 | TRBV7-9 | TGTGCCAGCAGCTTAATTGGGGCAGGGGAGGGGAGTACTGAAGCTTTCTTT | CASSLIGAGEGSTEAFF
TRBD2 | many | 15 | TRBJ2-5 | TRBV7-2 | TGTGCCAGCCTTCGAGCGGGGGCTGCCGGAGAGACCCAGTACTTC | CASLRAGAAGETQYF
TRBD1 | few | 16 | TRBJ2-1 | TRBV4-1 | TGCGCCAGCTGCGAGACCGGGACAGGGGGCTACAATGAGCAGTTCTTC | CASCETGTGGYNEQFF
TRBD1 | - | 14 | TRBJ2-7 | TRBV27 | TGTGCCAGCGGCGACAGGGGGCGGATGTACGAGCAGTACTTC | CASGDRGRMYEQYF
- | few | 16 | TRBJ1-5 | TRBV6-2/TRBV6-3 | TGTGCCAGCAGCCCCCCTTTTGGGCCATACAATCAGCCCCAGCATTTT | CASSPPFGPYNQPQHF
- | - | 13 | TRBJ2-7 | TRBV7-9 | TGTGCCAGCGTGGGGCGGAGCCTCTACGAGCAGTACTTC | CASVGRSLYEQYF
- | many | 12 | TRBJ1-2 | TRBV20-1 | TGCAGTGCTAGTTCACCAGCATCAGGGTACACCTTC | CSASSPASGYTF
- | many | 13 | TRBJ1-1 | TRBV2 | TGTGCCAGCAGACCCCCGGTAGGCACTGAAGCTTTCTTT | CASRPPVGTEAFF
TRBD2 | few | 13 | TRBJ2-7 | TRBV11-2 | TGTGCCAGCAGCTGGGGGGGGTACTACGAGCAGTACTTC | CASSWGGYYEQYF
- | - | 12 | TRBJ2-5 | TRBV19 | TGTGCCAGTAGGGGTCTATCAGAGACCCAGTACTTC | CASRGLSETQYF
- | - | 17 | TRBJ1-1 | TRBV19 | TGTGCCAGTAGTATTGGGGCCCTATCGAGGAGAAACACTGAAGCTTTCTTT | CASSIGALSRRNTEAFF
- | - | 14 | TRBJ1-6 | TRBV7-9 | TGTGCCAGCAGCTATGGGAACCTTGGTTCACCCCTCCACTTT | CASSYGNLGSPLHF
TRBD1 | many | 13 | TRBJ2-2 | TRBV12-3/TRBV12-4 | TGTGCCAGCAGTTCCGGGACAGCCGGGGAGCTGTTTTTT | CASSSGTAGELFF
- | few | 14 | TRBJ2-7 | TRBV24-1 | TGTGCCACCAGTGATCGGTTGAGGCCCTACGAGCAGTACTTC | CATSDRLRPYEQYF
- | many | 14 | TRBJ2-7 | TRBV7-9 | TGTGCCAGCAGCCGAACTGACAGAACCTACGAGCAGTACTTC | CASSRTDRTYEQYF
TRBD2 | few | 15 | TRBJ2-7 | TRBV5-4 | TGTGCCAGCAGCTTGGCCTCAGCGGGAATTTACGAGCAGTACTTC | CASSLASAGIYEQYF
- | many | 18 | TRBJ2-6 | TRBV9 | TGTGCCAGCAGCGATTCGACAGGTACCGTCTCTGGGGCCAACGTCCTGACTTTC | CASSDSTGTVSGANVLTF
TRBD1 | - | 15 | TRBJ1-2 | TRBV7-9 | TGTGCCAGCAGCATAACAACGACAGGGATCTATGGCTACTCCTTC | CASSITTTGIYGYSF
- | many | 15 | TRBJ2-1 | TRBV4-3 | TGCGCCAGCAGCCAAGACAGAAGTACCTACAATGAGCAGTTCTTC | CASSQDRSTYNEQFF
TRBD2 | many | 15 | TRBJ2-3 | TRBV5-1 | TGCGCCAGCAGCTTGACCGTAGCGGGGGGGCTCTTGGAGTATTTT | CASSLTVAGGLLEYF
TRBD1 | - | 17 | TRBJ2-5 | TRBV2 | TGTGCCAGCAGCCCCATACTAGGAGGACAGGGGCAAAAGACCCAGTACTTC | CASSPILGGQGQKTQYF
- | many | 14 | TRBJ2-2 | TRBV4-1 | TGCGCCAGCAGCCAAGATTTTGCGACCGGGGAGCTGTTTTTT | CASSQDFATGELFF
TRBD2 | few | 16 | TRBJ2-3 | TRBV19 | TGTGCCAGTAGTCGACTAGCGGGGGGTGGCACAGATACGCAGTATTTT | CASSRLAGGGTDTQYF
- | - | 15 | TRBJ2-2 | TRBV13 | TGTGCCAGCAGCCCCTGGGAACAAAACACCGGGGAGCTGTTTTTT | CASSPWEQNTGELFF
TRBD2 | few | 17 | TRBJ2-3 | TRBV27 | TGTGCCAGCAGGATCGGGACGACTAGCTGGAGCACAGATACGCAGTATTTT | CASRIGTTSWSTDTQYF
- | - | 14 | TRBJ2-7 | TRBV18 | TGTGCCAGCTCACCCGGGACAAACATATACGAGCAGTACTTC | CASSPGTNIYEQYF
- | - | 15 | TRBJ1-1 | TRBV4-3 | TGCGCCAGCAGCCAAGATCTGCTCCGAGAGACTGAAGCTTTCTTT | CASSQDLLRETEAFF
TRBD1 | - | 16 | TRBJ2-4 | TRBV3-1 | TGTGCCAGCAGCCAAGATAACAGGGGAATTAAAAACATTCAGTACTTC | CASSQDNRGIKNIQYF
- | few | 15 | TRBJ2-1 | TRBV11-2 | TGTGCCAGCAGCTTAGTGATTTCCTTTTACAATGAGCAGTTCTTC | CASSLVISFYNEQFF
- | many | 15 | TRBJ2-7 | TRBV9 | TGTGCCAGCAGCGTAGGACCTTCCCACTCCTACGAGCAGTACTTC | CASSVGPSHSYEQYF
- | - | 14 | TRBJ1-5 | TRBV20-1 | TGCAGTGCTACAGACAGATATAGCAATCAGCCCCAGCATTTT | CSATDRYSNQPQHF
TRBD2 | - | 17 | TRBJ2-2 | TRBV4-1 | TGCGCCAGCAGCCAAGATCGTCGGGGGGGCATCGGCGGGGAGCTGTTTTTT | CASSQDRRGGIGGELFF
TRBD1 | few | 14 | TRBJ2-1 | TRBV4-1 | TGCGCCAGCAGCCAAGTTGCAGGGGACAGGGAGCAGTTCTTC | CASSQVAGDREQFF
TRBD2 | - | 18 | TRBJ2-5 | TRBV3-1 | TGTGCCAGCAGCCAAGACTTCCCGGGACTAGCTGAGAGAGAGACCCAGTACTTC | CASSQDFPGLAERETQYF
- | many | 12 | TRBJ1-1 | TRBV7-8 | TGTGCCAGCAGCTTAATAAACACTGAAGCTTTCTTT | CASSLINTEAFF
TRBD2 | few | 20 | TRBJ2-3 | TRBV7-9 | TGTGCCAGCAGCTTGACGATAGCGGGAGGGGATCTAATGGAGACAGATACGCAGTATTTT | CASSLTIAGGDLMETDTQYF